This TCR beta chain was observed in a study of CD8 T cells in ankylosing spondylitis. Overall study findings and caveats: Earlier literature documents some of the motif variants in reactive arthritis synovial fluid and blood. One TCR beta motif, made up of about 8 highly homologous variants, appeared characteristic of ankylosing spondylitis blood.

Germline-derived CDR1 and CDR2 are SGHTA and FQGNSA. The CDR3 extends over 15 amino acids. Trimming cost V 5 bases and J 4 bases, with 16 bases left between them. Quantitative molecular-barcoded 5'-RACE generated the TCR beta libraries. TCRdb passed the 5' RACE reads through MiXCR, listing each CDR3 protein once. The profile shows 210,000 or so distinct CDR3 sequences, 7.5% to 9.5% of them singletons. This clonotype appeared many times. Its antigen is not identified. This receptor was obtained from a female donor with ankylosing spondylitis or in good health (not recorded which). Sequenced sample: blood, either unsorted or a sorted T cell fraction (not recorded which). The genes are TRBV7-2 and TRBJ2-3, with a tentative D call TRBD2 (6 bases). The CDR3 DNA is TGTGCCAGCAGCCCCCTCGCGGGGCGGTCAGATACGCAGTATTTT. Translating it yields CASSPLAGRSDTQYF.